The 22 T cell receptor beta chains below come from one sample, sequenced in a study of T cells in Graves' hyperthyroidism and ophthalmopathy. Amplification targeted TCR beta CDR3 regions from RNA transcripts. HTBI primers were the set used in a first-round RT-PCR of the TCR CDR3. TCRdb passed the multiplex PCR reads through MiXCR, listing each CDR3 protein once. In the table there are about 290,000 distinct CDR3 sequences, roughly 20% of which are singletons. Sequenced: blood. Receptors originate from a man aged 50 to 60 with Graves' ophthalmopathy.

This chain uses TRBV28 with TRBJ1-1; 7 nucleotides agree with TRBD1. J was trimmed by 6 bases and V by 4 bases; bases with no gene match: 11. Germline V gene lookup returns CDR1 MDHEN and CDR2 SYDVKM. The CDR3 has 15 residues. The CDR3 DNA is TGTGCCAGCAGTTCAGGGGGACTGGGGGAAGCTGAAGCTTTCTTT. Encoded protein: CASSSGGLGEAEAFF.

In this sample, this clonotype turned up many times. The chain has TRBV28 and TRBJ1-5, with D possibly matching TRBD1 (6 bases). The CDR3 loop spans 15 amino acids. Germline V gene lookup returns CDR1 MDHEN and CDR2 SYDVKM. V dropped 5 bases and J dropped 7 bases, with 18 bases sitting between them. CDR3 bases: TGTGCCAGCAGTCCAACAGGAGACAGGACCCAGCCCCAGCATTTT. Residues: CASSPTGDRTQPQHF.

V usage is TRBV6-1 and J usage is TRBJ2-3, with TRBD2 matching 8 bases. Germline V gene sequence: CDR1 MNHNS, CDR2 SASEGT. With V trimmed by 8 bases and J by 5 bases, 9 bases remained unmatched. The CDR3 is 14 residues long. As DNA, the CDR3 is TGTGCCAGCGGGCTATCCGGGACTAGAGATACGCAGTATTTT. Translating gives CASGLSGTRDTQYF.

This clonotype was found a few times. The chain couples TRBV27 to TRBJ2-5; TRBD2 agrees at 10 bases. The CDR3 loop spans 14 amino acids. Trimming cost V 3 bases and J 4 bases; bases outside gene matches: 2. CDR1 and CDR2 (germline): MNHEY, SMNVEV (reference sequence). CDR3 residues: CASSFLAGGETQYF. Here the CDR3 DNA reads TGTGCCAGCAGTTTCTTAGCGGGAGGAGAGACCCAGTACTTC.

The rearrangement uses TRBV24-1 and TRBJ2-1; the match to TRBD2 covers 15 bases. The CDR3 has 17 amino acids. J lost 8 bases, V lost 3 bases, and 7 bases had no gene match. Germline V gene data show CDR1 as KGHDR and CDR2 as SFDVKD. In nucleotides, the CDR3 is TGTGCCACCAGTGATATACCGGGACTAGCGGGAGGCGATGAGCAGTTCTTC. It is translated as CATSDIPGLAGGDEQFF.

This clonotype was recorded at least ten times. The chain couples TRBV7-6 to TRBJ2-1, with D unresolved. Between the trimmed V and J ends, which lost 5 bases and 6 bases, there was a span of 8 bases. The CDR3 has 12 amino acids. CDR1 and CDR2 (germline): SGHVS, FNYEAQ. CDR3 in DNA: TGTGCCAGCAGCCATGCCGTCAATGAGCAGTTCTTC. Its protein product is CASSHAVNEQFF.

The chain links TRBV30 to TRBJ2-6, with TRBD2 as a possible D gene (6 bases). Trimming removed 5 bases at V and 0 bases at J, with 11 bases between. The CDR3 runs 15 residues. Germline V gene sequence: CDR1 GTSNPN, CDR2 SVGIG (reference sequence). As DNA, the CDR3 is TGTGCCTGGGGACGGGGGAGCTCTGGGGCCAACGTCCTGACTTTC. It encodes CAWGRGSSGANVLTF.

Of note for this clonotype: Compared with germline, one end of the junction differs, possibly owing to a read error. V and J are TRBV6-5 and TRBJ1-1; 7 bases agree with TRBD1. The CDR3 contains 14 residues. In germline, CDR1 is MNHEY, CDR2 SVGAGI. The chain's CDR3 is CASSYLTGPTEACF. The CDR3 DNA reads TGTGCCAGCAGTTACCTGACAGGGCCGACTGAAGCTTGCTTT.

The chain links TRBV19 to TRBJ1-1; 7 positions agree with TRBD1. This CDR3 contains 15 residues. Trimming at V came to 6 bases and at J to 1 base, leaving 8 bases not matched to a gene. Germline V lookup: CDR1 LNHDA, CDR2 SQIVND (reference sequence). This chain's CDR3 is CASRRTGQANTEAFF. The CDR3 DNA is TGTGCCAGTAGACGAACAGGACAGGCGAACACTGAAGCTTTCTTT.

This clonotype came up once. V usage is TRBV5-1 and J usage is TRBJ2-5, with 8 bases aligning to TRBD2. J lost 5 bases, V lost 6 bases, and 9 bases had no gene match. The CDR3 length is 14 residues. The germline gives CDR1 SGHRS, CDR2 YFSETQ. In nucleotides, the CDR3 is TGCGCCAGCACCGTTAGCGGGATCGGGGAGACCCAGTACTTC. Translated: CASTVSGIGETQYF.

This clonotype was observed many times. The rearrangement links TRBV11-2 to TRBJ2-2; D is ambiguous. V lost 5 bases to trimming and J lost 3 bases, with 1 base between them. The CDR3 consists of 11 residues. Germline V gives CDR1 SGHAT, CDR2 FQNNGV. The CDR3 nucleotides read TGTGCCAGCAGCGACACCGGGGAGCTGTTTTTT. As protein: CASSDTGELFF.

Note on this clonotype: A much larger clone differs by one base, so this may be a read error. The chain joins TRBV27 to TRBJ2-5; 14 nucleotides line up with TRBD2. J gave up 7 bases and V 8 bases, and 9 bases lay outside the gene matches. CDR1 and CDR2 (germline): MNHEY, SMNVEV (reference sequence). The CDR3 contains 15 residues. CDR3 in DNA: TGTGCCAGCGGTCCTACGACTAGCGGGAGGGGGACCCAGTACTTC. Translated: CASGPTTSGRGTQYF.

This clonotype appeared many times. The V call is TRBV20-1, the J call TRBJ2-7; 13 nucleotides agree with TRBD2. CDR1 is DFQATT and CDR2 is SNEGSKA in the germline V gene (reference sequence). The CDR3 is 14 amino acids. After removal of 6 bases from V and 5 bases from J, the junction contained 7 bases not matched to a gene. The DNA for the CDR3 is TGCAGTGCCCCCACTAGCGGGAGGGGGGACGAGCAGTACTTC. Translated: CSAPTSGRGDEQYF.

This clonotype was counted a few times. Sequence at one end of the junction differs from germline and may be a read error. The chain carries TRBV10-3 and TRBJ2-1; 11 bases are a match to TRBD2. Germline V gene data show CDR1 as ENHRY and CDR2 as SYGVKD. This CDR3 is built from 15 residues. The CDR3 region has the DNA TGTGCTATCATGCTGACTAGCGGGACCTACAATGAGCAGTTCTTC. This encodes CAIMLTSGTYNEQFF.

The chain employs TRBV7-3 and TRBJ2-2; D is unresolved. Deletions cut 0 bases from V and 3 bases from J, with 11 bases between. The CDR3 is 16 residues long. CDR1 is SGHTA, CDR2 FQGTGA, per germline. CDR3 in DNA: TGTGCCAGCAGCTTAACCCCGGGCCAATACACCGGGGAGCTGTTTTTT. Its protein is CASSLTPGQYTGELFF. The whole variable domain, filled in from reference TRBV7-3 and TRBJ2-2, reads GAGVSQTPSNKVTEKGKYVELRCDPISGHTALYWYRQSLGQGPEFLIYFQGTGAADDSGLPNDRFFAVRPEGSVSTLKIQRTERGDSAVYLCASSLTPGQYTGELFFGEGSRLTVL.

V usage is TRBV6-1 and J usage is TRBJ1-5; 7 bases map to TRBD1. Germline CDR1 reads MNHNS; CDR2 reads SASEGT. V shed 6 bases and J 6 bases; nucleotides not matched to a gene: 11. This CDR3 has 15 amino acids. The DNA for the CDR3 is TGTGCCAGCAGCAGGTCAGGGGGGGACGGTCAGCCCCAGCATTTT. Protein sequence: CASSRSGGDGQPQHF.

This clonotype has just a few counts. CDR3 region: CAWSVQTGGFSGANVLTF. The CDR3 nucleotides are TGTGCCTGGAGTGTACAGACAGGGGGCTTCTCTGGGGCCAACGTCCTGACTTTC. This chain links TRBV30 with TRBJ2-6, with 10 bases matching TRBD1. V trimming: 0 bases; J trimming: 0 bases; junction bases outside the gene matches: 5. Germline CDR1 GTSNPN, CDR2 SVGIG (reference sequence). The CDR3 covers 18 residues.

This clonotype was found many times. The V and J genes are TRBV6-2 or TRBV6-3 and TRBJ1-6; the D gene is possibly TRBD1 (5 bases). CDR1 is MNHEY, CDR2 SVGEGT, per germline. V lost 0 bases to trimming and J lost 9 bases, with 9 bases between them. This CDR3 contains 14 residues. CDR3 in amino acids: CASSYSGRTSPLHF. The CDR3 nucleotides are TGTGCCAGCAGTTACTCGGGGCGTACTTCACCCCTCCACTTT.

The CDR3, as DNA: TGTGCCAGCAGCCGCCCGGAAGAGACCACTGAAGCTTTCTTT. It codes for CASSRPEETTEAFF. The V gene is TRBV7-2, the J gene TRBJ1-1; D is unclear. Germline-derived CDR1 and CDR2 are SGHTA and FQGNSA. Trimming took off 5 bases at V and 4 bases at J, with 14 bases between the two ends. The CDR3 extends over 14 amino acids.

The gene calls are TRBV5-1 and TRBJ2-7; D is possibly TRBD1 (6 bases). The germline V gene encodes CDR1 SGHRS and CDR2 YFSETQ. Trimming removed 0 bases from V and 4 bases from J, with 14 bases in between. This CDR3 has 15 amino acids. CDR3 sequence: CASSLVGGQPYEQYF. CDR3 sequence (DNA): TGCGCCAGCAGCTTGGTGGGCGGACAGCCATACGAGCAGTACTTC.

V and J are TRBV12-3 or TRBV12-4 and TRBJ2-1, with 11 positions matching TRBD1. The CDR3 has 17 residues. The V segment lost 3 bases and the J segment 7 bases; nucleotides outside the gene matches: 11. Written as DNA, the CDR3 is TGTGCCAGCAGTTTTTCGTCACCGGGACAGGGGGTTAATGAGCAGTTCTTC. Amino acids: CASSFSSPGQGVNEQFF.

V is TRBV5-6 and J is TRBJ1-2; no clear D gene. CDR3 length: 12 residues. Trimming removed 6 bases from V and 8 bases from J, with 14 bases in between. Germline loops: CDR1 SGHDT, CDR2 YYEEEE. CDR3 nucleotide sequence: TGTGCCAGCATCAACCCCTACGGCGGCTACACCTTC. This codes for CASINPYGGYTF.